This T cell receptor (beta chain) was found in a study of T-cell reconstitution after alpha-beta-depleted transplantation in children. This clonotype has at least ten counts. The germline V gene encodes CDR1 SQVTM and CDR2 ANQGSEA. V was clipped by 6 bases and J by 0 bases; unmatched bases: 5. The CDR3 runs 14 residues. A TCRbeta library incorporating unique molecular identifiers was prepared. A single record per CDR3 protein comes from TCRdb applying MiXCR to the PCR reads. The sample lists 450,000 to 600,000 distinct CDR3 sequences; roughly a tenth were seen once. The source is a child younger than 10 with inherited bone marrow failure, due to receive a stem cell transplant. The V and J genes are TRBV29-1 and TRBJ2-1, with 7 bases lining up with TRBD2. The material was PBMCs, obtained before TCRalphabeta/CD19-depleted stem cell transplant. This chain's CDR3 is CSVESGISYNEQFF. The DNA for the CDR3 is TGCAGCGTCGAAAGCGGGATCTCCTACAATGAGCAGTTCTTC.